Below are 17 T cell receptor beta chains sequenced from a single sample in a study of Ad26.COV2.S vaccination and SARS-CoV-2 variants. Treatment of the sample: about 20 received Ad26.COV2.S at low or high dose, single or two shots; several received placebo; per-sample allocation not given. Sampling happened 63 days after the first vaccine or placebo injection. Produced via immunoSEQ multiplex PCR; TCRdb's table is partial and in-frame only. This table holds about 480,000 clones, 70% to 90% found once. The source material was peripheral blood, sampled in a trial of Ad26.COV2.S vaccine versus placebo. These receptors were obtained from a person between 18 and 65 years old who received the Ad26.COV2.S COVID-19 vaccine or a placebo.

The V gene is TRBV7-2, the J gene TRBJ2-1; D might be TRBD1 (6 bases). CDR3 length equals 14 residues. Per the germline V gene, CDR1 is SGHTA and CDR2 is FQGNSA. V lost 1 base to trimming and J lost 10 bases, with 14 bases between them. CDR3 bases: TGTGCCAGCAGCTTAGTGAGGACGAGGGGGGAGCAGTTCTTC. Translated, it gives CASSLVRTRGEQFF.

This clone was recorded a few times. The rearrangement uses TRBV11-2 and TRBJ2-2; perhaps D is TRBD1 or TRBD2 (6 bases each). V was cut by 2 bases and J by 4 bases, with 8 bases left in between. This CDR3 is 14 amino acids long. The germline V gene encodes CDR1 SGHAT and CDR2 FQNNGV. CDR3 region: CASSLTGATGELFF. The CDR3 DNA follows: TGTGCCAGCAGCTTAACGGGGGCCACCGGGGAGCTGTTTTTT. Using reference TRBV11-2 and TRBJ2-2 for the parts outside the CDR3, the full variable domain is EAGVAQSPRYKIIEKRQSVAFWCNPISGHATLYWYQQILGQGPKLLIQFQNNGVVDDSQLPKDRFSAERLKGVDSTLKIQPAKLEDSAVYLCASSLTGATGELFFGEGSRLTVL.

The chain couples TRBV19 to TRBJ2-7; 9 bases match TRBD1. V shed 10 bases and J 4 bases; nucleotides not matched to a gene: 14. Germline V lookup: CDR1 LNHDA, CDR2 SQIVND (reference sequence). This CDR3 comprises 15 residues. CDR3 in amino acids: CATRLVGQGQYEQYF. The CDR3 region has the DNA TGTGCCACCCGGTTGGTGGGACAGGGTCAATACGAGCAGTACTTC.

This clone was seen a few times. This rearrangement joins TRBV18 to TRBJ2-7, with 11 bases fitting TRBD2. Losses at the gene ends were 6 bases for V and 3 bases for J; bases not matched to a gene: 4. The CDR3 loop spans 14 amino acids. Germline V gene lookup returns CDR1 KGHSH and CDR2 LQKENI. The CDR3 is CASSPGTSGYEQYF. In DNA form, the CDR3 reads TGTGCCAGCTCTCCGGGGACTAGCGGCTACGAGCAGTACTTC.

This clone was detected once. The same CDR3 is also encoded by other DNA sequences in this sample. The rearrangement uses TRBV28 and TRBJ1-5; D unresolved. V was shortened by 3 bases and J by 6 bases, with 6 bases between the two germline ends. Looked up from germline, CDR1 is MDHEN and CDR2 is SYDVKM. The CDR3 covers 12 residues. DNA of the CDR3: TGTGCCAGCAGTTTGGTAGGTCAGCCCCAGCATTTT. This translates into CASSLVGQPQHF.

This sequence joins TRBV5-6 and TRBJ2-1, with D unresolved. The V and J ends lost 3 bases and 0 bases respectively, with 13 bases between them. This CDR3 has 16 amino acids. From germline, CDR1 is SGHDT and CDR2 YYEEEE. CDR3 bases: TGTGCCAGCAGCTCGGACGGGTTGGGCTCCTACAATGAGCAGTTCTTC. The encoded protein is CASSSDGLGSYNEQFF.

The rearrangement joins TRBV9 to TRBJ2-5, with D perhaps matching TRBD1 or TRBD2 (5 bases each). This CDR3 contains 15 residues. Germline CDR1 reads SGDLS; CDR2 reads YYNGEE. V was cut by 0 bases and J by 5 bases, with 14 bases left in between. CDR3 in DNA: TGTGCCAGCAGCGTAGGGGGCTTTTCGGGGGAGACCCAGTACTTC. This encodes CASSVGGFSGETQYF.

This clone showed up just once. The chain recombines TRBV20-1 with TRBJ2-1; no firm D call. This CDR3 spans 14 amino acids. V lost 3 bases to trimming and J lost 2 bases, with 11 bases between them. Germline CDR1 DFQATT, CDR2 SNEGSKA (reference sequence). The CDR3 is CSASPANAYNEQFF. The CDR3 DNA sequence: TGCAGTGCTAGTCCGGCAAACGCCTACAATGAGCAGTTCTTC.

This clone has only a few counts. The CDR3 DNA sequence: TGTGCCAGCAGCTCCCCTTCCAGGAGCACTGAAGCTTTCTTT. Its protein product is CASSSPSRSTEAFF. The V gene is TRBV5-4, the J gene TRBJ1-1; no clear D. Trimming shortened V by 3 bases and J by 4 bases, and 13 bases separated the two germline ends. The CDR3 spans 14 residues. Germline lookup yields CDR1 SGHNT and CDR2 YYREEE (reference sequence).

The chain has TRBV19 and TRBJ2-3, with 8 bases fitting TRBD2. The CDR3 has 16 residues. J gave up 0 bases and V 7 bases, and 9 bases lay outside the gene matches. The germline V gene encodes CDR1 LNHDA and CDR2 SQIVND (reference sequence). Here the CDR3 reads CASKVAGTSSTDTQYF. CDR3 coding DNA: TGTGCCAGTAAGGTAGCGGGAACCTCTAGCACAGATACGCAGTATTTT.

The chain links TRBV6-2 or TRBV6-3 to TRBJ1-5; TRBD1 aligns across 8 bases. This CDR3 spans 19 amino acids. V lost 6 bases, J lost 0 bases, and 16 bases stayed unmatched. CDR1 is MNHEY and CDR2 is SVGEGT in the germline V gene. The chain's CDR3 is CASSLRQGTTTYSNQPQHF. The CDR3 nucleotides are TGTGCCAGCAGCCTTCGACAGGGGACTACAACGTATAGCAATCAGCCCCAGCATTTT.

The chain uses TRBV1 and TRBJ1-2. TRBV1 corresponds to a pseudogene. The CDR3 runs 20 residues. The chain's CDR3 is CTSSREAGTGYSPGNYGYTF. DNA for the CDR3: TGCACCAGCAGCCGCGAAGCGGGAACAGGGTACTCTCCGGGGAACTATGGCTACACCTTC.

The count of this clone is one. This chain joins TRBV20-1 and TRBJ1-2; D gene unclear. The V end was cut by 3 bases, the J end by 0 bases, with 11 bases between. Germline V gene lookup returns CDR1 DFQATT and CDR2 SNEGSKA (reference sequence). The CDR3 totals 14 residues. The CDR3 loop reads CSASPPGANYGYTF. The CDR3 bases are TGCAGTGCTAGTCCCCCCGGCGCTAACTATGGCTACACCTTC.

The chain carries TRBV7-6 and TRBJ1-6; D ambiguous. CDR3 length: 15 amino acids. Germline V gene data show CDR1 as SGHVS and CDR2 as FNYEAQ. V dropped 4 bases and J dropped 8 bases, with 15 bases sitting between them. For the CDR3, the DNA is TGTGCCAGCAGCTCCTCGGCAGGCTGGGATTCACCCCTCCACTTT. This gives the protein CASSSSAGWDSPLHF.

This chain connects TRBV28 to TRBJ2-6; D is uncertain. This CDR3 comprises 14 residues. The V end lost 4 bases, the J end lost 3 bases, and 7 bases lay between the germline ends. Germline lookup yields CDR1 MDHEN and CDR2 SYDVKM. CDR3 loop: CASSSPFGANVLTF. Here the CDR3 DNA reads TGTGCCAGCAGTTCTCCATTTGGGGCCAACGTCCTGACTTTC.

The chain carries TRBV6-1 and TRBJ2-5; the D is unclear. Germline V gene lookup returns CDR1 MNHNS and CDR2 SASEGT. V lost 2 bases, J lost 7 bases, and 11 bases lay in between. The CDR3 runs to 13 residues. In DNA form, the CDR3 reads TGTGCCAGCAGTGAATCAAACCGCAGGACCCAGTACTTC. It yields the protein CASSESNRRTQYF.

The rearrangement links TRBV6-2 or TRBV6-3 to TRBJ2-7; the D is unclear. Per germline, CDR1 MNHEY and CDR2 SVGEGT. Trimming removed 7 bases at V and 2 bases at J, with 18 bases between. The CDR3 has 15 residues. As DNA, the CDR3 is TGTGCCAGCAACCCAAAGGGTAACAGCCCCTACGAGCAGTACTTC. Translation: CASNPKGNSPYEQYF.